A single sample gave rise to the 30 T cell receptor beta chains below, sequenced in a study of T cells in Graves' hyperthyroidism and ophthalmopathy. Amplification targeted TCR beta CDR3 regions from RNA transcripts. The primer set for the first-round RT-PCR of the TCR CDR3 was HTBI. TCRdb redid the calling of the multiplex PCR reads with MiXCR, one entry per CDR3 protein. The profile shows roughly 380,000 distinct CDR3 sequences, approximately 14% of them singletons. The sequenced material came from blood. The receptors stem from a woman aged 55 to 70 with Graves' hyperthyroidism.

This clonotype came up many times. The chain links TRBV5-1 to TRBJ2-1; D is perhaps TRBD2 (5 bases). The germline gives CDR1 SGHRS, CDR2 YFSETQ. Between the trimmed V and J ends, which lost 1 base and 4 bases, there was a span of 15 bases. The CDR3 has 16 residues. DNA of the CDR3: TGCGCCAGCAGCTTGATTCGCAGCGGAATGTACAATGAGCAGTTCTTC. This codes for CASSLIRSGMYNEQFF.

The sample holds many counts of this clonotype. The rearrangement links TRBV11-2 to TRBJ2-5; 7 nucleotides align to TRBD1. This CDR3 region has 13 residues. The V and J ends lost 8 bases and 4 bases, in that order; junction bases with no gene match: 7. The germline gives CDR1 SGHAT, CDR2 FQNNGV. The CDR3 region is CASSKGARETQYF. CDR3 nucleotide sequence: TGTGCCAGCTCTAAGGGGGCGCGAGAGACCCAGTACTTC.

This clonotype was recorded many times. The chain is built from TRBV28 and TRBJ2-1; 13 nucleotides match TRBD2. Germline CDR1 is MDHEN and CDR2 is SYDVKM. J lost 6 bases, V lost 5 bases, and 7 bases had no gene match. The CDR3 sequence is 16 residues long. The CDR3 region is CASSPRRLAGGNEQFF. As DNA, the CDR3 is TGTGCCAGCAGTCCCCGAAGACTAGCGGGAGGCAATGAGCAGTTCTTC.

This clonotype has more than one count but fewer than ten. The junction departs from the called germline gene at one end, perhaps through a read error. This chain connects TRBV3-1 to TRBJ2-4; no definite D call. The CDR3 sequence is 13 residues long. CDR1 LGHDT and CDR2 YNNKEL come from the germline V gene (reference sequence). The CDR3 sequence: CPSSSLAKNIQYF. The CDR3 nucleotides are TGTCCCAGCAGCAGCTTAGCCAAAAACATTCAGTACTTC. Drawing the rest from reference TRBV3-1 and TRBJ2-4, the complete variable domain is DTAVSQTPKYLVTQMGNDKSIKCEQNLGHDTMYWYKQDSKKFLKIMFSYNNKELIINETVPNRFSPKSPDKAHLNLHINSLELGDSAVYFCPSSSLAKNIQYFGAGTRLSVL.

The chain has TRBV29-1 and TRBJ2-7, with D unresolved. The CDR3 loop spans 12 amino acids. The V end lost 6 bases, the J end lost 4 bases, and 13 bases lay between the germline ends. In germline, CDR1 is SQVTM, CDR2 ANQGSEA. This chain's CDR3 is CSVTSLRYEQYF. CDR3 DNA: TGCAGCGTAACCTCATTAAGGTACGAGCAGTACTTC.

Only a few counts were recorded for this clonotype. V usage is TRBV6-1 and J usage is TRBJ1-5; a possible D gene is TRBD1 (6 bases). Trimming took 3 bases from V and 4 from J, leaving 16 bases between them. CDR3 length equals 16 residues. CDR1 MNHNS and CDR2 SASEGT come from the germline V gene. CDR3 nucleotide sequence: TGTGCCAGCAGTGATCTTAAAGCCGGGACAAATCAGCCCCAGCATTTT. Amino acid sequence: CASSDLKAGTNQPQHF.

This chain links TRBV7-9 with TRBJ1-4; a possible D gene is TRBD1 (5 bases). Trimming pared 1 base from V and 10 bases from J, leaving 13 bases between. CDR3 length equals 14 residues. From germline, CDR1 is SEHNR and CDR2 FQNEAQ (reference sequence). As DNA, the CDR3 is TGTGCCAGCAGCTTAGGGACATGGGGACCAAAACTGTTTTTT. It encodes CASSLGTWGPKLFF.

This clonotype was detected only a few times. This sequence joins TRBV9 and TRBJ2-1; 14 bases are shared with TRBD2. The V and J ends lost 3 bases and 4 bases, in that order; junction bases with no gene match: 12. Germline assignment: CDR1 SGDLS and CDR2 YYNGEE. The CDR3 has 19 residues. The CDR3 sequence is CASSGTAGTSGSPYNEQFF. CDR3 coding DNA: TGTGCCAGCAGCGGCACTGCCGGGACTAGCGGGAGCCCATACAATGAGCAGTTCTTC.

There are many counts of this clonotype. The V call is TRBV18, the J call TRBJ2-1, with TRBD2 matching over 7 bases. CDR1 and CDR2 (germline): KGHSH, LQKENI. The CDR3 runs to 15 residues. V shed 1 base, J shed 8 bases, and the junction held 8 bases outside the gene matches. Written as DNA, the CDR3 is TGTGCCAGCTCACCACTCGCGGGACTATTCGATGAGCAGTTCTTC. This encodes CASSPLAGLFDEQFF. The full variable domain, in which reference TRBV18 and TRBJ2-1 provide the parts outside the CDR3, is NAGVMQNPRHLVRRRGQEARLRCSPMKGHSHVYWYRQLPEEGLKFMVYLQKENIIDESGMPKERFSAEFPKEGPSILRIQQVVRGDSAAYFCASSPLAGLFDEQFFGPGTRLTVL.

The genes are TRBV4-1 and TRBJ1-6; 7 bases map to TRBD1. After removal of 5 bases from V and 6 bases from J, the junction contained 4 bases not matched to a gene. The germline gives CDR1 MGHRA, CDR2 YSYEKL. This CDR3 has 14 residues. The CDR3 sequence: CASSFNRGNSPLHF. The CDR3 coding sequence is TGCGCCAGCAGCTTCAACAGGGGTAATTCACCCCTCCACTTT.

There are many counts of this clonotype. The rearrangement uses TRBV20-1 and TRBJ2-1; 10 bases are shared with TRBD2. V gave up 2 bases and J gave up 6 bases; unmatched junction bases: 1. The CDR3 runs to 13 residues. Germline V CDR1 and CDR2: DFQATT, SNEGSKA (reference sequence). This CDR3 is CSARLAGANEQFF. CDR3 nucleotide sequence: TGCAGTGCTAGACTAGCGGGAGCCAATGAGCAGTTCTTC.

This clonotype was seen many times. The genes are TRBV7-2 and TRBJ2-7; the match to TRBD2 covers 12 bases. Trimming removed 1 base from V and 4 bases from J; junction bases left unmatched: 5. The V gene's germline CDR1 is SGHTA and CDR2 FQGNSA. This CDR3 region has 16 residues. The CDR3 loop reads CASSLGGTSGFYEQYF. CDR3 sequence (DNA): TGTGCCAGCAGCTTAGGTGGGACTAGCGGGTTTTACGAGCAGTACTTC.

This clonotype occurred many times. The DNA of the CDR3 is TGTGCCAGCAGAAAGACAGGGTTGAACACTGAAGCTTTCTTT. This codes for CASRKTGLNTEAFF. The V and J genes are TRBV6-1 and TRBJ1-1; TRBD1 matches 7 bases. The CDR3 consists of 14 residues. CDR1 and CDR2 (germline): MNHNS, SASEGT. Trimming at V came to 6 bases and at J to 0 bases, leaving 4 bases not matched to a gene.

This clonotype was recorded many times. The chain links TRBV20-1 to TRBJ2-5, with 10 bases matching TRBD2. Trimming took 4 bases from V and 2 from J; bases not matched to a gene: 1. The CDR3 runs 13 residues. CDR1 and CDR2 (germline): DFQATT, SNEGSKA (reference sequence). The CDR3 sequence: CSATGLAQETQYF. The CDR3 nucleotides are TGCAGTGCTACGGGACTAGCGCAAGAGACCCAGTACTTC.

This clonotype was counted only a few times. The rearrangement uses TRBV4-1 and TRBJ2-3; D possibly corresponds to TRBD2 (6 bases). The V gene lost 3 bases and the J gene lost 4 bases, with 23 bases spanning the gap. CDR1 is MGHRA and CDR2 is YSYEKL in the germline V gene. The CDR3 runs 18 residues. CDR3 sequence reads: CASSHFPRRLANADTQYF. CDR3 in DNA: TGCGCCAGCAGCCATTTCCCCCGGCGGCTAGCGAACGCAGATACGCAGTATTTT.

This clonotype appeared a few times. The V and J genes are TRBV19 and TRBJ1-4; D not certain. CDR1 and CDR2 (germline): LNHDA, SQIVND (reference sequence). This CDR3 region has 12 residues. V was trimmed by 2 bases and J by 8 bases, leaving 6 bases between them. The CDR3 loop is CASSIPGEKLFF. CDR3 sequence (DNA): TGTGCCAGTAGTATACCCGGGGAAAAACTGTTTTTT.

Worth noting for this clonotype: One end of the junction varies from germline; a read error may be responsible. J is TRBJ2-3 and V is TRBV10-3; 10 bases fit TRBD2. This CDR3 region has 15 residues. Germline V gives CDR1 ENHRY, CDR2 SYGVKD. The CDR3 sequence: CAIRELAGGADTQYF. The CDR3 DNA follows: TGTGCCATCAGAGAGTTAGCGGGAGGCGCAGATACGCAGTATTTT.

At least ten counts were recorded for this clonotype. This chain uses TRBV28 with TRBJ1-1; D remains ambiguous. Trimming took off 3 bases at V and 1 base at J, with 9 bases between the two ends. Germline V gives CDR1 MDHEN, CDR2 SYDVKM. The CDR3 runs to 14 residues. The CDR3 bases are TGTGCCAGCAGTTTGGTCGGGCGGAACACTGAAGCTTTCTTT. It yields the protein CASSLVGRNTEAFF.

J is TRBJ2-3 and V is TRBV12-5, with D hard to call. The CDR3 loop spans 14 amino acids. V was shortened by 4 bases and J by 1 base, with 9 bases between the two germline ends. Germline-derived CDR1 and CDR2 are LGHNT and FRNRAP. This chain's CDR3 is CASGYGRGTDTQYF. CDR3 DNA: TGTGCTAGTGGTTACGGACGGGGCACAGATACGCAGTATTTT.

The chain links TRBV9 to TRBJ2-2; no definite D call. The V gene lost 0 bases and the J gene lost 4 bases, with 4 bases spanning the gap. This CDR3 spans 13 amino acids. CDR1 is SGDLS, CDR2 YYNGEE, per germline. CDR3 sequence reads: CASSVAATGELFF. In nucleotides, the CDR3 is TGTGCCAGCAGCGTAGCTGCCACCGGGGAGCTGTTTTTT.

This sequence joins TRBV5-1 and TRBJ2-3; 8 bases fit TRBD2. CDR3 size: 16 residues. The V segment lost 0 bases and the J segment 0 bases; nucleotides outside the gene matches: 3. Germline V CDR1 and CDR2: SGHRS, YFSETQ. Written as DNA, the CDR3 is TGCGCCAGCAGCTTGGCGGCTAGCGGGAGCACAGATACGCAGTATTTT. Its protein is CASSLAASGSTDTQYF.

In its sample, this clonotype was seen a few times. J is TRBJ2-5 and V is TRBV5-1; 7 nucleotides line up with TRBD1. This CDR3 contains 15 residues. Germline trimming cut 5 bases from V and 4 bases from J; bases unmatched to any gene: 11. Germline loops: CDR1 SGHRS, CDR2 YFSETQ. This CDR3 reads CASSYVQGVSETQYF. CDR3 DNA sequence: TGCGCCAGCAGTTATGTCCAGGGGGTTTCAGAGACCCAGTACTTC.

A note on this clonotype: Just one base apart from a much larger clone, this may be a read error. The V gene is TRBV24-1, the J gene TRBJ2-7; TRBD2 matches 8 bases. Per germline, CDR1 KGHDR and CDR2 SFDVKD. The CDR3 consists of 15 residues. The CDR3 DNA follows: TGTGCCAGCAGTGATCCAGCGGGAGCCTCCTACGAGCAGTACTTC. Its protein is CASSDPAGASYEQYF.

Comment on this clonotype: This may arise from a read error, as a much more abundant clone is one base away. The gene calls are TRBV29-1 and TRBJ2-7, with 7 nucleotides matching TRBD1. The CDR3 has 14 amino acids. The V gene's germline CDR1 is SQVTM and CDR2 ANQGSEA. This CDR3 reads CIVESRTGSYEQYF. Here the CDR3 DNA reads TGCATCGTTGAATCTCGGACAGGATCCTACGAGCAGTACTTC.

This clonotype came up many times. V gene TRBV15 combines with J gene TRBJ2-7; a possible D gene is TRBD1 (6 bases). V was shortened by 2 bases and J by 1 base, with 15 bases between the two germline ends. CDR1 and CDR2 (germline): LNHNV, YYDKDF (reference sequence). The CDR3 runs 16 residues. CDR3 nucleotides: TGTGCCACCAGCAGAAGACAGGCTGACGGGTCCTACGAGCAGTACTTC. Protein: CATSRRQADGSYEQYF.

This chain connects TRBV4-1 to TRBJ2-7, with 7 bases fitting TRBD2. Germline V CDR1 and CDR2: MGHRA, YSYEKL. Unmatched junction bases numbered 6, after V lost 1 base and J lost 3 bases. The CDR3 covers 15 residues. The CDR3: CASSQVSSGLYEQYF. CDR3 bases: TGCGCCAGCAGCCAAGTGTCTAGCGGCCTCTACGAGCAGTACTTC.

V is TRBV25-1 and J is TRBJ2-4, with a weak D call TRBD2 (6 bases). With 4 bases removed from V and 6 bases from J, the gap between germline ends came to 13 bases. Germline V gives CDR1 MGHDK, CDR2 SYGVNS. The CDR3 is made up of 14 amino acids. The CDR3 coding sequence is TGTGCCAGCAGTGTCACCGGGGGACTAAACATTCAGTACTTC. This encodes CASSVTGGLNIQYF.

This clonotype was seen a few times. The rearrangement joins TRBV11-3 to TRBJ1-4; no definite D call. CDR3 size: 14 residues. Germline CDR1 SGHNT, CDR2 YENEEA. V was cut by 5 bases and J by 5 bases, with 12 bases left in between. The CDR3 DNA reads TGTGCCAGCAGCCGGGAAACCAGGAATGAAAAACTGTTTTTT. Protein sequence: CASSRETRNEKLFF.

This clonotype was seen a handful of times. The rearrangement joins TRBV7-9 to TRBJ2-2, with D perhaps TRBD2 (5 bases). The CDR3 is 18 residues long. Germline loops: CDR1 SEHNR, CDR2 FQNEAQ (reference sequence). The ends were cut back, 5 bases at V and 2 bases at J, with 21 bases in the middle. CDR3 nucleotides: TGTGCCAGCAGCCCCCCCGACCTGGGAGCGGAAAACACCGGGGAGCTGTTTTTT. This sequence encodes CASSPPDLGAENTGELFF.

This clonotype was recorded many times. J is TRBJ1-5 and V is TRBV7-9; D is unresolved. Germline V gene data show CDR1 as SEHNR and CDR2 as FQNEAQ (reference sequence). Trimming took off 1 base at V and 7 bases at J, with 11 bases between the two ends. The CDR3 totals 14 residues. The CDR3 nucleotides read TGTGCCAGCAGCTTAGGGGAGGGTGGACAGCCCCAGCATTTT. This codes for CASSLGEGGQPQHF. The full variable domain, its missing parts supplied by reference TRBV7-9 and TRBJ1-5, is DTGVSQNPRHKITKRGQNVTFRCDPISEHNRLYWYRQTLGQGPEFLTYFQNEAQLEKSRLLSDRFSAERPKGSFSTLEIQRTEQGDSAMYLCASSLGEGGQPQHFGDGTRLSIL.